This passage covers 21 T cell receptor beta chains from one sample sequenced in a study of blood T cells in healthy people across ages. Together with a sample-barcoded 5' primer, a J-beta primer mix was included in a second PCR lasting about 6 to 11 cycles. TCRdb re-called the 5' RACE reads with MiXCR, one entry per CDR3 protein. The table lists fewer than 2,000,000 distinct CDR3 sequences, about two fifths of them singletons. Sequences were obtained from blood. All receptors derive from a human donor in good health.

This chain connects TRBV5-5 to TRBJ2-1; D might be TRBD2 (6 bases). This CDR3 is built from 14 residues. The germline V and J ends were trimmed by 1 base and 7 bases, with 12 bases remaining between them. In germline, CDR1 is SGHKS, CDR2 YYEKEE (reference sequence). The CDR3: CASSLFRGLNEQFF. DNA of the CDR3: TGTGCCAGCAGCTTGTTTCGGGGGTTGAATGAGCAGTTCTTC.

The chain has TRBV29-1 and TRBJ2-1; TRBD1 aligns across 7 bases. The J call may be incorrect, as the DNA end agrees better with TRBJ2-7. Germline V gene sequence: CDR1 SQVTM, CDR2 ANQGSEA. The CDR3 contains 14 residues. DNA for the CDR3: TGCAGCGCCGCCTCCGGGACAGACTTATACGAGCAGTACTTC. As protein: CSAASGTDLYEQYF.

This clonotype was counted between two and nine times. The rearrangement links TRBV12-3 or TRBV12-4 to TRBJ2-1, with D unclear. This CDR3 comprises 15 residues. The ends were cut back, 4 bases at V and 5 bases at J, with 15 bases in the middle. The CDR3 DNA is TGTGCCAGCAGTTCCTTTCCCACCGTGAACAATGAGCAGTTCTTC. This translates into CASSSFPTVNNEQFF.

This chain joins TRBV7-9 and TRBJ1-2, with D possibly TRBD1 on 5 matching bases. V was pared by 0 bases and J by 2 bases, with 19 bases between. From germline, CDR1 is SEHNR and CDR2 FQNEAQ (reference sequence). The length of the CDR3 is 18 residues. CDR3 region: CASSLAIPGGGVNYGYTF. The DNA for the CDR3 is TGTGCCAGCAGCTTAGCGATCCCAGGCGGGGGAGTAAACTATGGCTACACCTTC.

The chain has TRBV7-9 and TRBJ1-5; D is ambiguous. The CDR3 spans 15 residues. CDR1 is SEHNR and CDR2 is FQNEAQ in the germline V gene (reference sequence). V dropped 5 bases and J dropped 4 bases, with 15 bases sitting between them. For the CDR3, the DNA is TGTGCCAGCAGCCGAGGGCCTACGATTAATCAGCCCCAGCATTTT. Translation: CASSRGPTINQPQHF. Full variable domain (missing parts from reference TRBV7-9 and TRBJ1-5): DTGVSQNPRHKITKRGQNVTFRCDPISEHNRLYWYRQTLGQGPEFLTYFQNEAQLEKSRLLSDRFSAERPKGSFSTLEIQRTEQGDSAMYLCASSRGPTINQPQHFGDGTRLSIL.

This clonotype was found a few times. J is TRBJ2-5 and V is TRBV6-1; D might be TRBD2 (6 bases). The V gene's germline CDR1 is MNHNS and CDR2 SASEGT. Between the trimmed V and J ends, which lost 2 bases and 0 bases, there was a span of 7 bases. The CDR3 length is 14 residues. The CDR3 spells CASSEREYQETQYF. As DNA, the CDR3 is TGTGCCAGCAGTGAACGGGAGTACCAAGAGACCCAGTACTTC.

In nucleotides, the CDR3 is TGTGCCAGCAGTTGGGGGGGGCCCCCTGAAGCTTTCTTT. It translates to CASSWGGPPEAFF. The V call is TRBV12-3 or TRBV12-4, the J call TRBJ1-1; TRBD1 is a possible D gene (6 bases). V lost 4 bases to trimming and J lost 6 bases, with 12 bases between them. The CDR3 covers 13 residues.

This clonotype has a count of ten or more. The J gene is TRBJ1-2, the V gene TRBV7-9; TRBD1 might be the D (5 bases). V was shortened by 6 bases and J by 0 bases, with 11 bases between the two germline ends. CDR1 and CDR2 (germline): SEHNR, FQNEAQ (reference sequence). The CDR3 is 14 amino acids. The CDR3 is CASSLGEANYGYTF. The CDR3 bases are TGTGCCAGCAGTTTGGGGGAAGCTAACTATGGCTACACCTTC.

Regarding this clonotype: Compared with germline, one end of the junction differs, possibly owing to a read error. The V and J genes are TRBV7-2 and TRBJ1-2, with a tentative D call TRBD1 (5 bases). Germline V CDR1 and CDR2: SGHTA, FQGNSA. This CDR3 spans 18 amino acids. The CDR3 region is CASSLAYRVRAANYGYTF. The CDR3 bases are TGTGCCAGCAGCTTAGCTTATCGGGTCAGGGCAGCTAACTATGGTTACACCTTC. The variable domain in full, with the rest retrieved from reference TRBV7-2 and TRBJ1-2, is GAGVSQSPSNKVTEKGKDVELRCDPISGHTALYWYRQSLGQGLEFLIYFQGNSAPDKSGLPSDRFSAERTGGSVSTLTIQRTQQEDSAVYLCASSLAYRVRAANYGYTFGSGTRLTVV.

The V gene is TRBV5-1, the J gene TRBJ2-1; 8 nucleotides agree with TRBD1. Germline trimming cut 4 bases from V and 8 bases from J; bases unmatched to any gene: 14. The CDR3 has 16 residues. CDR1 SGHRS and CDR2 YFSETQ come from the germline V gene. CDR3 DNA: TGCGCCAGCAGCGGAACGCAGGGGGCTCGGGTCGATGAGCAGTTCTTC. It codes for CASSGTQGARVDEQFF.

This clonotype came up a few times. The chain combines TRBV30 with TRBJ2-1; TRBD2 is a possible D gene (6 bases). Germline V CDR1 and CDR2: GTSNPN, SVGIG (reference sequence). The ends were cut back, 5 bases at V and 10 bases at J, with 18 bases in the middle. The CDR3 length is 13 residues. DNA of the CDR3: TGTGCCTGGGGGTTTTTGCTAGCGAGGGAGCAGTTCTTC. It is translated as CAWGFLLAREQFF.

The chain couples TRBV6-2 or TRBV6-3 to TRBJ2-4, with 8 bases that match TRBD1. The CDR3 loop spans 14 amino acids. V gave up 6 bases and J gave up 9 bases; unmatched junction bases: 10. Germline loops: CDR1 MNHEY, CDR2 SVGEGT. CDR3 region: CASRSGQDLSIQYF. CDR3 nucleotides: TGTGCCAGCAGGTCGGGACAGGACTTAAGCATTCAGTACTTC.

The chain recombines TRBV5-1 with TRBJ1-5, with a weak D call TRBD1 (6 bases). The CDR3 loop spans 14 amino acids. With 1 base removed from V and 6 bases from J, the gap between germline ends came to 11 bases. CDR1 and CDR2 from the germline V gene are SGHRS and YFSETQ. The CDR3 DNA is TGCGCCAGCAGCTTGATGGGGGGCATTCAGCCCCAGCATTTT. It codes for CASSLMGGIQPQHF.

This chain uses TRBV18 with TRBJ1-2; TRBD1 agrees at 9 bases. The ends lost 5 bases at V and 6 bases at J; junction bases unmatched: 16. CDR1 is KGHSH, CDR2 LQKENI, per germline. CDR3 length equals 17 residues. CDR3 in amino acids: CASSSSAGTGTTDGYTF. DNA for the CDR3: TGTGCCAGCTCATCAAGCGCCGGGACAGGGACGACTGATGGCTACACCTTC.

About this clonotype itself: A read error may account for a junction end that differs from germline. The V gene is TRBV20-1, the J gene TRBJ2-7, with D unresolved. The CDR3 is 12 amino acids. Germline V lookup: CDR1 DFQATT, CDR2 SNEGSKA (reference sequence). DNA of the CDR3: TGCAGTGCTACATCCCATTACGTAGAGCAGGACTTC. Protein sequence: CSATSHYVEQDF.

This clonotype was found once. The V and J genes are TRBV7-9 and TRBJ1-1; D gene uncertain. Trimming stripped 9 bases from V and 1 base from J, with 15 bases between. Germline loops: CDR1 SEHNR, CDR2 FQNEAQ (reference sequence). This CDR3 has 14 residues. In nucleotides, the CDR3 is TGTGCCAGTCTTTACTCCTGGGGGAACACTGAAGCTTTCTTT. Translated, it gives CASLYSWGNTEAFF.

The chain links TRBV15 to TRBJ1-2; no reliable D call. The V gene lost 3 bases and the J gene lost 5 bases, with 7 bases spanning the gap. Looked up from germline, CDR1 is LNHNV and CDR2 is YYDKDF (reference sequence). The CDR3 is made up of 12 amino acids. CDR3 amino acids: CATSSGPYGYTF. The CDR3 DNA reads as TGTGCCACCAGCAGCGGGCCTTATGGCTACACCTTC.

The chain joins TRBV20-1 to TRBJ2-3; D is uncertain. The CDR3 is 15 residues long. The ends were cut back, 3 bases at V and 2 bases at J, with 15 bases in the middle. CDR1 and CDR2 from the germline V gene are DFQATT and SNEGSKA (reference sequence). CDR3 DNA sequence: TGCAGTGCTAGCGAATCCCCCTCTTTCACAGATACGCAGTATTTT. It specifies CSASESPSFTDTQYF.

This clonotype was counted a single time. The chain has TRBV24-1 and TRBJ2-1; maybe TRBD2 (6 bases). This CDR3 has 15 amino acids. Trimming stripped 5 bases from V and 1 base from J, with 11 bases between. Germline values: CDR1 KGHDR, CDR2 SFDVKD. CDR3 sequence (DNA): TGTGCCACCAGTGTAGCGGCAGGGTCCTACAATGAGCAGTTCTTC. This encodes CATSVAAGSYNEQFF.

The genes are TRBV14 and TRBJ1-2, with D tentatively TRBD1 (6 bases). CDR3 size: 15 residues. Per the germline V gene, CDR1 is SGHDN and CDR2 is FVKESK. Between the trimmed V and J ends, which lost 3 bases and 0 bases, there was a span of 11 bases. As DNA, the CDR3 is TGTGCCAGCAGCCACGGACAGTTAGCTAACTATGGCTACACCTTC. The encoded protein is CASSHGQLANYGYTF.

This clonotype came up a few times. This sequence joins TRBV9 and TRBJ1-4; the D is unclear. The CDR3 is 13 residues long. CDR1 is SGDLS, CDR2 YYNGEE, per germline. Trimming pared 1 base from V and 8 bases from J, leaving 9 bases between. CDR3 amino acids: CASSVTGNEKLFF. The CDR3 DNA reads TGTGCCAGCAGCGTAACCGGGAACGAAAAACTGTTTTTT.